Listed below are T cell receptor beta chains from one sample, sequenced in a study of T cell responses to AZD1222 COVID-19 vaccine. Using immunoSEQ multiplex PCR, the repertoire was profiled, and TCRdb retains in-frame clones only, with some absent. The sample shows nearly 90,000 clones, 75% to 90% of them seen only once. The sample here was peripheral blood, taken 28 days after the second AZD1222 dose. Receptors were obtained from an adult who received the AZD1222 COVID-19 vaccine. The CDR3 runs from the conserved cysteine through the conserved F or W. D genes are given only for firm matches. Part of the rows lack a size; the others show once, few, many or a class for expanded clones.

d_gene,j_gene,v_gene,abundance,CDR3aa,CDR3nt
NA,TRBJ2-1,TRBV11-2,NA,CASSFDRNSYNEQFF,TGTGCCAGCAGCTTTGACAGAAACTCCTACAATGAGCAGTTCTTC
TRBD1,TRBJ1-2,TRBV12-3/TRBV12-4,NA,CASSIGQGYGYTF,TGTGCCAGCTCAATCGGACAGGGCTATGGCTACACCTTC
NA,TRBJ1-5,TRBV5-1,NA,CASSPNPGLDQPQHF,TGCGCCAGCAGCCCCAATCCGGGTTTGGATCAGCCCCAGCATTTT
NA,TRBJ1-2,TRBV5-6,NA,CASSFFSVRPYGYTF,TGTGCCAGCAGCTTCTTCTCGGTCAGGCCCTATGGCTACACCTTC
NA,TRBJ1-5,TRBV28,NA,CASSGFRPQHF,TGTGCCAGCAGCGGGTTTCGGCCCCAGCATTTT
NA,TRBJ1-2,TRBV11-3,NA,CASSPLWGYPNGYTF,TGTGCCAGCAGCCCACTTTGGGGATACCCTAATGGCTACACCTTC
NA,TRBJ1-5,TRBV11-3,NA,CASSRGQGSNQPQHF,TGTGCCAGCAGTCGAGGGCAGGGAAGCAATCAGCCCCAGCATTTT
TRBD2,TRBJ2-1,TRBV11-2,NA,CASSLTSGGDEQFF,TGTGCCAGCAGCTTAACTAGCGGGGGTGATGAGCAGTTCTTC
NA,TRBJ2-7,TRBV18,NA,CASSRGTGSSYEQYF,TGTGCCAGCTCACGAGGGACCGGGAGCTCCTACGAGCAGTACTTC
NA,TRBJ1-6,TRBV10-3,NA,CAISESLAFSDSPLHF,TGTGCCATCAGTGAGTCTTTGGCTTTCTCGGATTCACCCCTCCACTTT
NA,TRBJ2-7,TRBV6-2/TRBV6-3,NA,CASSSGRFAEQYF,TGTGCCAGCAGTTCCGGACGATTCGCCGAGCAGTACTTC
NA,TRBJ2-1,TRBV2,NA,CASKGGTTYNEQFF,TGTGCCAGCAAGGGGGGGACTACCTACAATGAGCAGTTCTTC
TRBD2,TRBJ2-1,TRBV9,NA,CASSRGGGGYNEQFF,TGTGCCAGCAGCCGAGGCGGGGGGGGCTACAATGAGCAGTTCTTC
TRBD1,TRBJ1-6,TRBV27,NA,CASRTWGQGDNSPLHF,TGTGCCAGCCGAACCTGGGGACAGGGAGATAATTCACCCCTCCACTTT
NA,TRBJ2-5,TRBV3-1/TRBV3-2,NA,CASSQDGGRKETQYF,TGTGCCAGCAGCCAAGACGGAGGGCGCAAAGAGACCCAGTACTTC
NA,TRBJ1-5,TRBV28,few,CASKGTPENQPQHF,TGTGCCAGCAAGGGTACTCCGGAGAATCAGCCCCAGCATTTT
TRBD1,TRBJ1-1,TRBV7-3,NA,CASSLSGTGNTEAFF,TGTGCCAGCAGCTTATCTGGGACAGGGAACACTGAAGCTTTCTTT
NA,TRBJ1-1,TRBV19,NA,CASSIKGGVTEAFF,TGTGCCAGTAGTATTAAGGGAGGGGTTACTGAAGCTTTCTTT
NA,TRBJ2-7,TRBV6-5,NA,CASSYIPSGEQYF,TGTGCCAGCAGTTACATTCCCTCAGGGGAGCAGTACTTC
NA,TRBJ1-2,TRBV19,NA,CASSISTAYGYTF,TGTGCCAGTAGTATCTCGACAGCGTATGGCTACACCTTC
NA,TRBJ2-3,TRBV19,NA,CASATGYHTDTQYF,TGTGCCAGTGCTACAGGGTATCACACAGATACGCAGTATTTT
TRBD2,TRBJ2-1,TRBV4-2,NA,CASTSGAYNEQFF,TGTGCCAGCACCAGCGGGGCGTACAATGAGCAGTTCTTC
NA,TRBJ1-3,TRBV24-1,NA,CATSDNSGNTIYF,TGTGCCACCAGTGACAACTCTGGAAACACCATATATTTT
TRBD2,TRBJ2-3,TRBV4-1,NA,CASSQGGGASTDTQYF,TGCGCCAGCAGCCAAGGCGGGGGGGCTTCCACAGATACGCAGTATTTT
NA,TRBJ2-7,TRBV19,once,CASSIRESSYEQYF,TGTGCCAGTAGTATTAGGGAGAGCTCCTACGAGCAGTACTTC
NA,TRBJ2-2,TRBV5-1,few,CASSAGVYWAGELFF,TGCGCCAGCAGCGCGGGCGTCTACTGGGCCGGGGAGCTGTTTTTT
NA,TRBJ2-2,TRBV5-1,NA,CASSTDTINTGELFF,TGCGCCAGCAGCACCGACACAATTAACACCGGGGAGCTGTTTTTT
TRBD1,TRBJ2-3,TRBV10-3,NA,CAISERAQDRVWAVDTQYF,TGTGCCATCAGTGAACGAGCTCAGGACAGGGTTTGGGCCGTAGATACGCAGTATTTT